Shown below are 6 T cell receptor beta chains from a single sample sequenced in a study of T cell responses to AZD1222 COVID-19 vaccine. This table comes from immunoSEQ multiplex PCR, and its TCRdb copy is limited to in-frame clones, with some not included. The sample lists around 130,000 clones; approximately 93% were seen once. The material was peripheral blood, obtained on day 0 of AZD1222 vaccination. These TCRs come from an adult in good health.

CDR3 sequence: CASSLLSDDNEQFF. The CDR3 region has the DNA TGTGCCAGCAGCTTATTGTCCGACGACAATGAGCAGTTCTTC. The chain carries TRBV11-2 and TRBJ2-1; no reliable D call. The CDR3 has 14 residues. Per germline, CDR1 SGHAT and CDR2 FQNNGV. The V end lost 2 bases, the J end lost 5 bases, and 10 bases lay between the germline ends.

The V and J genes are TRBV18 and TRBJ1-2, with unresolved D. Trimming removed 0 bases from V and 0 bases from J, with 8 bases in between. The CDR3 length is 15 residues. Germline V gene lookup returns CDR1 KGHSH and CDR2 LQKENI. The CDR3 sequence: CASSPPVVSNYGYTF. The CDR3 DNA is TGTGCCAGCTCACCACCGGTCGTGTCTAACTATGGCTACACCTTC.

This clone was observed a single time. V is TRBV4-1 and J is TRBJ2-7, with a weak D call TRBD2 (5 bases). V lost 1 base, J lost 5 bases, and 12 bases lay in between. Germline CDR1 is MGHRA and CDR2 is YSYEKL. The CDR3 runs 14 residues. The CDR3: CASSQVSGSHEQYF. The CDR3 bases are TGCGCCAGCAGCCAAGTGAGCGGATCCCACGAGCAGTACTTC.

The chain uses TRBV11-2 and TRBJ2-2; 11 bases fit TRBD2. The length of the CDR3 is 17 residues. Germline CDR1 reads SGHAT; CDR2 reads FQNNGV. With 5 bases clipped from V and 4 bases from J, the junction kept 9 bases outside the gene matches. The CDR3 nucleotides read TGTGCCAGCAGCACGCGACTACTAGCGGGAGCCACCGGGGAGCTGTTTTTT. Protein: CASSTRLLAGATGELFF. The variable domain in full, completed from reference TRBV11-2 and TRBJ2-2, reads EAGVAQSPRYKIIEKRQSVAFWCNPISGHATLYWYQQILGQGPKLLIQFQNNGVVDDSQLPKDRFSAERLKGVDSTLKIQPAKLEDSAVYLCASSTRLLAGATGELFFGEGSRLTVL.

This chain joins TRBV13 and TRBJ2-7; 10 positions agree with TRBD1. The germline V gene encodes CDR1 PRHDT and CDR2 FYEKMQ (reference sequence). J gave up 4 bases and V 5 bases, and 8 bases lay outside the gene matches. This CDR3 region has 15 residues. CDR3 in amino acids: CASSAGTGARYEQYF. The CDR3, as DNA: TGTGCCAGCAGCGCGGGGACAGGGGCCCGGTACGAGCAGTACTTC. The full variable domain, in which reference TRBV13 and TRBJ2-7 provide the parts outside the CDR3, is AAGVIQSPRHLIKEKRETATLKCYPIPRHDTVYWYQQGPGQDPQFLISFYEKMQSDKGSIPDRFSAQQFSDYHSELNMSSLELGDSALYFCASSAGTGARYEQYFGPGTRLTVT.

The V and J genes are TRBV4-1 and TRBJ2-7, with TRBD1 matching 9 bases. With 3 bases clipped from V and 4 bases from J, the junction kept 7 bases outside the gene matches. Per the germline V gene, CDR1 is MGHRA and CDR2 is YSYEKL. The length of the CDR3 is 15 residues. The CDR3 is CASSQIGTGKYEQYF. CDR3 DNA sequence: TGCGCCAGCAGCCAGATCGGGACAGGGAAGTACGAGCAGTACTTC.